This is a list of T cell receptor beta chains from one sample in a study of blood T cell repertoires in COVID-19. Produced via immunoSEQ multiplex PCR; TCRdb's table is partial and in-frame only. The sample carries around 160,000 clones, around 91% recorded once. Material for sequencing was peripheral blood. The receptors shown here come from a man in his late teens or twenties with COVID-19, enrolled during active disease. Each CDR3 is given with its conserved first and last residue. The order of the fields is V gene, J gene, D gene, CDR3 protein, CDR3 DNA. D genes are given only for firm matches.

>TRBV2|TRBJ1-1|-
CATIGRGTEAFF
TGTGCCACCATCGGTCGGGGCACTGAAGCTTTCTTT
>TRBV27|TRBJ2-1|-
CASSQVTSSYNEQFF
TGTGCCAGCAGTCAGGTAACGAGCTCCTACAATGAGCAGTTCTTC
>TRBV27|TRBJ2-7|-
CASSFPGNEQYF
TGTGCCAGCAGTTTCCCAGGGAACGAGCAGTACTTC
>TRBV7-2|TRBJ2-2|TRBD2
CASSSPASGLMNTGELFF
TGTGCCAGCAGCTCCCCAGCTAGCGGGCTTATGAACACCGGGGAGCTGTTTTTT
>TRBV18|TRBJ2-1|TRBD2
CASSPTSGAHNEQFF
TGTGCCAGCTCACCAACTAGCGGGGCCCACAATGAGCAGTTCTTC
>TRBV2|TRBJ1-5|TRBD1
CASSDGQGANYHQPQHF
TGTGCCAGCAGTGACGGCCAGGGGGCGAACTATCATCAGCCCCAGCATTTT
>TRBV7-2|TRBJ1-6|-
CASSLTGILNSPLHF
TGTGCCAGCAGCTTAACCGGGATTTTGAATTCACCCCTCCACTTT
>TRBV27|TRBJ2-7|TRBD2
CASSPPGLAGGPGYEQYF
TGTGCCAGCAGTCCCCCCGGACTAGCGGGAGGGCCAGGGTACGAGCAGTACTTC
>TRBV9|TRBJ2-5|-
CASSGLTGPPGTQYF
TGTGCCAGCAGCGGTCTGACAGGTCCCCCGGGGACCCAGTACTTC
>TRBV29-1|TRBJ2-1|TRBD1
CSVVDRGASYNEQFF
TGCAGCGTTGTCGACAGGGGGGCCTCCTACAATGAGCAGTTCTTC
>TRBV27|TRBJ2-7|-
CASSLSSRGHEQYF
TGTGCCAGCAGTTTATCTAGCAGGGGTCACGAGCAGTACTTC
>TRBV7-8|TRBJ1-2|TRBD1
CASTGTGAYGYTF
TGTGCCAGCACTGGGACAGGGGCTTATGGCTACACCTTC
>TRBV4-3|TRBJ2-7|TRBD2
CASSQDYPLAGVFYEQYF
TGCGCCAGCAGCCAAGATTACCCTCTAGCGGGAGTTTTTTACGAGCAGTACTTC
>TRBV30|TRBJ1-3|-
CAWTGDSGNTIYF
TGTGCCTGGACAGGCGACTCTGGAAACACCATATATTTT
>TRBV13|TRBJ2-1|-
CASSFGGGPYNEQFF
TGTGCCAGCAGCTTTGGCGGCGGTCCCTACAATGAGCAGTTCTTC
>TRBV27|TRBJ2-5|TRBD2
CASRRAGGPGGETQYF
TGTGCCAGCAGGAGAGCGGGAGGGCCAGGGGGAGAGACCCAGTACTTC